This record looks at one T cell receptor (beta chain) sequence and its context. Its target is unknown. The data were taken from a study of cytotoxic CD8 clonotypes in ibrutinib-treated CLL. Study-level information: Included were 11 to 12 relapsed/refractory and approximately 15 treatment-naive patients, of whom roughly 17 were IGHV unmutated. Study-level points and caveats: Baseline values of clonality outstripped age-matched healthy donors and followed circulating CD8+ T-cell counts.

Only in-frame clones appear in the TCRdb table, and some are missing; sequencing was by immunoSEQ multiplex PCR. The data contain about 26,000 clones, 65% to 90% of them seen just once; the ten biggest clones take up 8%. This receptor was identified in a human donor with chronic lymphocytic leukemia. Sequences were derived from PBMCs, sampled after 24 months of ibrutinib treatment.

The CDR3 DNA is TGTGCCAGCAGGGCCGGGGGGTCGATCGCTAACTATGGCTACACCTTC. Its protein is CASRAGGSIANYGYTF. The chain couples TRBV7-2 to TRBJ1-2; D is possibly TRBD1 (5 bases). Germline V gene data show CDR1 as SGHTA and CDR2 as FQGNSA. V shed 6 bases and J shed 0 bases, with 17 bases lying between them. This CDR3 spans 16 amino acids.